This T cell receptor (beta chain) was retrieved from a study of cytomegalovirus exposure and HLA in healthy donors. The CDR3 consists of 15 residues. V gave up 5 bases and J gave up 2 bases, with 16 bases separating them. Per the germline V gene, CDR1 is SGHTA and CDR2 is FQGNSA. The PCR contained 60 Vbeta and 13 Jbeta primers. Clones were sequenced by immunoSEQ multiplex PCR, and TCRdb holds only the in-frame ones, with some missing. Its table records 95,000 to 110,000 clones. The sequencing sample was made of PBMCs. The rearrangement uses TRBV7-2 and TRBJ2-7; D is possibly TRBD1 (5 bases). This TCR was recovered from a man aged 35-49 years in good health and CMV-seronegative. The DNA of the CDR3 is TGTGCCAGCAGCCCCGGACAACCAAACACCTACGAGCAGTACTTC. Residues: CASSPGQPNTYEQYF. Supplemented by reference TRBV7-2 and TRBJ2-7, the full variable domain reads GAGVSQSPSNKVTEKGKDVELRCDPISGHTALYWYRQSLGQGLEFLIYFQGNSAPDKSGLPSDRFSAERTGGSVSTLTIQRTQQEDSAVYLCASSPGQPNTYEQYFGPGTRLTVT.